This record covers a single T cell receptor beta chain. Its antigen remains unknown. This sample is part of a study of graft-versus-host responses after intestinal transplantation. As for the study in general: Transplantation in recipients was multivisceral, liver-intestinal, or isolated intestinal. The recipients all started with anti-thymocyte globulin induction and then took tacrolimus and steroids for 3 to 4 years.

The CDR3 runs 14 residues. The V and J ends lost 4 bases and 2 bases, in that order; junction bases with no gene match: 4. Repertoires were generated with immunoSEQ multiplex PCR, while TCRdb's copy carries only in-frame clones and drops some. The repertoire consists of roughly 110,000 clones, with 85% to 95% occurring once and the leading ten covering roughly 1%. General observations from the study: Early HvG declines after transplant were associated with peak circulating GvH clone levels. Marrow from the recipient contained GvH clones, some of which had appeared first in ileum or blood.

The sequence derives from a human donor who was the organ donor for an intestinal transplant. The chain uses TRBV5-7 and TRBJ2-7; TRBD1 matches at 9 bases. TRBV5-7 is an ORF, and what it does is uncertain. Sequencing used unstimulated CD8+ T cells sorted from spleen or lymph node cells, obtained before transplant. The CDR3, as DNA: TGTGCCAGCAGCCTCCGGGACAGGGCCTACGAGCAGTACTTC. Its protein is CASSLRDRAYEQYF.